These 28 T cell receptor beta chains were all obtained from the same sample, sequenced in a study of vaccination effects on CD4 cells after COVID-19. Cells that had been cultured for 9 to 10 days were the source of isolated CD4+ T cells. TCRdb's table, derived via immunoSEQ multiplex PCR, lists solely in-frame clones and lacks some. The data show about 70,000 clones, around 77% seen once. The antigens of these receptors remain unknown. Sequenced here: CD4+ T cells from PBMCs cultured without peptide, sampled before COVID-19 vaccination. The receptor set was obtained from a human donor who received a COVID-19 vaccine.

The chain links TRBV4-2 to TRBJ2-7; D gene ambiguous. Trimming removed 2 bases from V and 2 bases from J, with 10 bases in between. Germline-derived CDR1 and CDR2 are LGHNA and YNFKEQ. This CDR3 contains 14 residues. The chain's CDR3 is CASSQSALAYEQYV. DNA for the CDR3: TGTGCCAGCAGCCAATCAGCTTTAGCCTACGAGCAGTACGTC.

The chain is built from TRBV7-2 and TRBJ1-2; 10 positions agree with TRBD1. The trim removed 5 bases at V and 4 bases at J, leaving 4 bases unmatched. Germline-derived CDR1 and CDR2 are SGHTA and FQGNSA. The CDR3 is 14 amino acids. The CDR3: CASSQGQGLYGYTF. The CDR3 nucleotides read TGTGCCAGCAGCCAGGGACAGGGGCTCTATGGCTACACCTTC. Complete variable domain (other parts from reference TRBV7-2 and TRBJ1-2): GAGVSQSPSNKVTEKGKDVELRCDPISGHTALYWYRQSLGQGLEFLIYFQGNSAPDKSGLPSDRFSAERTGGSVSTLTIQRTQQEDSAVYLCASSQGQGLYGYTFGSGTRLTVV.

This clone was counted a single time. The DNA of the CDR3 is TGCGCCAGCAGCCGCGAGGACAGGGAGGAGGAGACCCAGTACTTC. Residues: CASSREDREEETQYF. The chain joins TRBV4-3 to TRBJ2-5; 8 nucleotides line up with TRBD1. Germline V CDR1 and CDR2: LGHNA, YSLEER. Germline trimming cut 4 bases from V and 5 bases from J; bases unmatched to any gene: 9. The CDR3 extends over 15 amino acids.

This rearrangement joins TRBV7-8 to TRBJ2-5; no definite D call. The CDR3 sequence is 11 residues long. V lost 5 bases to trimming and J lost 5 bases, with 6 bases between them. CDR1 is SGHVS and CDR2 is FQNEAQ in the germline V gene. The CDR3 DNA is TGTGCCAGCAGCCCCGGCGAGACCCAGTACTTC. Translated: CASSPGETQYF. Full variable domain (outside the CDR3, taken from reference TRBV7-8 and TRBJ2-5): GAGVSQSPRYKVAKRGQDVALRCDPISGHVSLFWYQQALGQGPEFLTYFQNEAQLDKSGLPSDRFFAERPEGSVSTLKIQRTQQEDSAVYLCASSPGETQYFGPGTRLLVL.

The V gene is TRBV19, the J gene TRBJ2-5, with 10 bases identical to TRBD2. This CDR3 spans 16 amino acids. V shed 2 bases, J shed 2 bases, and the junction held 5 bases outside the gene matches. Germline loops: CDR1 LNHDA, CDR2 SQIVND (reference sequence). CDR3 DNA: TGTGCCAGTAGTATAACTAGCGGGGTGGTACAAGAGACCCAGTACTTC. This encodes CASSITSGVVQETQYF.

V gene TRBV5-6 combines with J gene TRBJ2-3; D may be TRBD2 (5 bases). This CDR3 comprises 15 residues. CDR1 is SGHDT and CDR2 is YYEEEE in the germline V gene. Trimming took off 4 bases at V and 0 bases at J, with 12 bases between the two ends. The CDR3 reads CASSTRVLSTDTQYF. The CDR3 DNA reads as TGTGCCAGCAGCACGAGGGTACTAAGCACAGATACGCAGTATTTT.

The V call is TRBV28, the J call TRBJ1-2; no clear D. Per the germline V gene, CDR1 is MDHEN and CDR2 is SYDVKM. Trimming left V 6 bases short and J 4 bases short, with 9 bases between. This CDR3 region has 12 residues. CDR3 sequence (DNA): TGTGCCAGCAGGATCTATAGCTATGGCTACACCTTC. This translates into CASRIYSYGYTF.

The chain is built from TRBV19 and TRBJ1-2; D not resolved. Trimming removed 4 bases at V and 4 bases at J, with 13 bases between. This CDR3 is 14 amino acids long. Germline assignment: CDR1 LNHDA and CDR2 SQIVND (reference sequence). CDR3 DNA sequence: TGTGCCAGTAGTACCTTGGACGGCGTCTATGGCTACACCTTC. Amino acids: CASSTLDGVYGYTF.

This clone has more than one count but fewer than ten. CDR3 region: CASSPQGGDEQFF. The CDR3 DNA follows: TGCGCCAGCAGCCCGCAGGGAGGGGATGAGCAGTTCTTC. The chain links TRBV5-1 to TRBJ2-1, with TRBD2 matching over 7 bases. V shed 4 bases, J shed 8 bases, and the junction held 6 bases outside the gene matches. Per the germline V gene, CDR1 is SGHRS and CDR2 is YFSETQ. This CDR3 contains 13 residues.

The V call is TRBV14, the J call TRBJ2-2; 8 positions match TRBD2. Trimming at V came to 3 bases and at J to 8 bases, leaving 5 bases not matched to a gene. Germline CDR1 SGHDN, CDR2 FVKESK. The CDR3 is 14 amino acids. DNA for the CDR3: TGTGCCAGCAGCCATCAGACTAGCGAGGGGGAGCTGTTTTTT. Its protein product is CASSHQTSEGELFF.

The chain employs TRBV7-9 and TRBJ1-1; D is perhaps TRBD1 (5 bases). The CDR3 sequence is 15 residues long. Between the trimmed V and J ends, which lost 5 bases and 0 bases, there was a span of 13 bases. CDR1 is SEHNR, CDR2 FQNEAQ, per germline (reference sequence). CDR3 sequence (DNA): TGTGCCAGCAGCCCCCTGGGACTCATGAACACTGAAGCTTTCTTT. The encoded protein is CASSPLGLMNTEAFF.

The rearrangement uses TRBV3-1 (or the pseudogene TRBV3-2) and TRBJ2-5; TRBD1 might be the D (5 bases). CDR1 is LGHDT, CDR2 YNNKEL, per germline (reference sequence). Trimming stripped 1 base from V and 2 bases from J, with 29 bases between. This CDR3 has 21 amino acids. CDR3 protein: CASSQVYAFGLRETLQETQYF. The CDR3 DNA follows: TGTGCCAGCAGCCAAGTTTACGCTTTCGGGCTCAGGGAAACCTTACAAGAGACCCAGTACTTC.

This sequence joins TRBV7-3 and TRBJ1-1; a weak D match, TRBD1 (6 bases). V gave up 0 bases and J gave up 4 bases, with 15 bases separating them. The CDR3 consists of 16 residues. Germline V gene data show CDR1 as SGHTA and CDR2 as FQGTGA. The chain's CDR3 is CASSLTGQGFATEAFF. The CDR3 nucleotides read TGTGCCAGCAGCTTAACGGGGCAGGGGTTTGCCACTGAAGCTTTCTTT. Full variable domain (remainder filled in from reference TRBV7-3 and TRBJ1-1): GAGVSQTPSNKVTEKGKYVELRCDPISGHTALYWYRQSLGQGPEFLIYFQGTGAADDSGLPNDRFFAVRPEGSVSTLKIQRTERGDSAVYLCASSLTGQGFATEAFFGQGTRLTVV.

The V call is TRBV2, the J call TRBJ2-7; 8 bases are a match to TRBD1. The CDR3 consists of 15 residues. With V trimmed by 4 bases and J by 4 bases, 9 bases remained unmatched. CDR1 SNHLY and CDR2 FYNNEI come from the germline V gene. In DNA form, the CDR3 reads TGTGCCAGCAGTGCTCACGCAGGGGGCGTTTACGAGCAGTACGTC. As protein: CASSAHAGGVYEQYV.

V is TRBV6-5 and J is TRBJ2-5; 7 bases are shared with TRBD2. Germline loops: CDR1 MNHEY, CDR2 SVGAGI. This CDR3 has 15 residues. Losses at the gene ends were 0 bases for V and 5 bases for J; bases not matched to a gene: 6. The CDR3 loop is CASSYSRRGKETQYF. The DNA for the CDR3 is TGTGCCAGCAGTTACTCGAGGCGGGGGAAGGAGACCCAGTACTTC.

This clone was detected once. The chain uses TRBV12-3 or TRBV12-4 and TRBJ2-1; D is ambiguous. The CDR3 totals 13 residues. Trimming pared 5 bases from V and 8 bases from J, leaving 13 bases between. Here the CDR3 reads CASSPATVHEQFF. Written as DNA, the CDR3 is TGTGCCAGCAGTCCGGCTACTGTCCATGAGCAGTTCTTC.

The chain is built from TRBV4-1 and TRBJ1-2; D is unclear. The CDR3 sequence is 19 residues long. Germline loops: CDR1 MGHRA, CDR2 YSYEKL. The V end was cut by 0 bases, the J end by 4 bases, with 24 bases between. CDR3 amino acids: CASSQDLGFRARRSYGYTF. CDR3 nucleotides: TGCGCCAGCAGCCAAGATTTAGGGTTTCGGGCTCGACGTAGCTATGGCTACACCTTC.

This clone occurred a few times. The chain recombines TRBV2 with TRBJ1-5; 10 bases align to TRBD1. Trimming at V came to 6 bases and at J to 1 base, leaving 6 bases not matched to a gene. CDR3 size: 16 residues. CDR1 SNHLY and CDR2 FYNNEI come from the germline V gene. The CDR3 nucleotides read TGTGCCAGCAGCGATCGACAGGGGGCAAGCAATCAGCCCCAGCATTTT. It specifies CASSDRQGASNQPQHF.

The genes are TRBV6-4 and TRBJ1-2; weak D call: TRBD1 (6 bases). V dropped 5 bases and J dropped 7 bases, with 14 bases sitting between them. In germline, CDR1 is MRHNA, CDR2 SNTAGT. This CDR3 contains 13 residues. CDR3 loop: CASSIEQGSGYTF. In DNA form, the CDR3 reads TGTGCCAGCAGTATAGAACAGGGATCTGGCTACACCTTC.

The rearrangement links TRBV5-1 to TRBJ2-5; D call uncertain. V dropped 0 bases and J dropped 5 bases, with 11 bases sitting between them. The CDR3 spans 14 residues. Germline V gene data show CDR1 as SGHRS and CDR2 as YFSETQ. The CDR3 loop is CASSLAQRVETQYF. The DNA for the CDR3 is TGCGCCAGCAGCTTGGCTCAGAGAGTGGAGACCCAGTACTTC.

The V gene is TRBV6-6, the J gene TRBJ2-7; D may be TRBD1 or TRBD2 (5 bases each). V gave up 6 bases and J gave up 9 bases, with 15 bases separating them. The CDR3 spans 12 residues. Germline lookup yields CDR1 MNHNY and CDR2 SVGAGI (reference sequence). CDR3 nucleotide sequence: TGTGCCAGCAGCCGGGACCGAGCAGGGCAGTACGTC. Its protein is CASSRDRAGQYV.

The chain joins TRBV18 to TRBJ2-4; a weak D match, TRBD1 (5 bases). The CDR3 is made up of 15 amino acids. Germline CDR1 KGHSH, CDR2 LQKENI. V lost 0 bases, J lost 2 bases, and 8 bases lay in between. The CDR3: CASSPPAGSKNIQYF. CDR3 DNA: TGTGCCAGCTCACCACCGGCAGGGTCCAAAAACATTCAGTACTTC.

The table lists this clone with a few counts. J is TRBJ2-7 and V is TRBV2; D is unclear. V dropped 5 bases and J dropped 1 base, with 12 bases sitting between them. The V gene's germline CDR1 is SNHLY and CDR2 FYNNEI. The CDR3 totals 14 residues. CDR3 nucleotide sequence: TGTGCCAGCAGTCCGGACGGCTTTTCCTACGAGCAGTACGTC. Translation gives CASSPDGFSYEQYV.

This clone has more than one count but fewer than ten. This chain uses TRBV9 with TRBJ2-2; 9 positions match TRBD1. The germline V gene encodes CDR1 SGDLS and CDR2 YYNGEE. The V gene end was trimmed by 3 bases and the J gene end by 4 bases; junction bases not matched to a gene: 1. The CDR3 contains 14 residues. The CDR3 spells CASSGQGGTGELFF. In DNA, the CDR3 is TGTGCCAGCAGCGGACAGGGGGGCACCGGGGAGCTGTTTTTT.

This sequence joins TRBV6-5 and TRBJ1-2, with TRBD1 matching over 7 bases. CDR1 and CDR2 from the germline V gene are MNHEY and SVGAGI. The J segment lost 1 base and the V segment lost 6 bases, leaving 5 bases of the junction unmatched. The CDR3 is made up of 14 amino acids. As DNA, the CDR3 is TGTGCCAGCAGCAGACAGGGTAATAACTATGGCTACACCTTC. Amino acids: CASSRQGNNYGYTF.

The chain recombines TRBV2 with TRBJ1-5, with unresolved D. The CDR3 has 15 amino acids. The germline V gene has CDR1 SNHLY and CDR2 FYNNEI. V dropped 0 bases and J dropped 1 base, with 7 bases sitting between them. In DNA form, the CDR3 reads TGTGCCAGCAGTGAAGCGCGGGGAAGCAATCAGCCCCAGCATTTT. Translated, it gives CASSEARGSNQPQHF.

The chain uses TRBV4-1 and TRBJ2-6; 8 bases are a match to TRBD1. CDR3 length equals 18 residues. The ends lost 2 bases at V and 4 bases at J; junction bases unmatched: 10. The germline V gene encodes CDR1 MGHRA and CDR2 YSYEKL. Here the CDR3 DNA reads TGCGCCAGCAGCCAACAACAGGGGGTATCGTTCGGGGCCAACGTCCTGACTTTC. Amino acids: CASSQQQGVSFGANVLTF.

This clone was picked up a small number of times. This chain uses TRBV6-5 with TRBJ1-2, with a possible D match to TRBD1 (6 bases). The CDR3 length is 16 residues. Deletions cut 2 bases from V and 7 bases from J, with 20 bases between. The germline gives CDR1 MNHEY, CDR2 SVGAGI. CDR3 region: CASSYGSGRGRGGYTF. The CDR3, as DNA: TGTGCCAGCAGTTACGGGTCGGGCAGGGGCCGGGGTGGCTACACCTTC.